Shown below are 10 T cell receptor beta chains from a single sample sequenced in a study of CD8+ T cells in alopecia areata. Sequencing templates came from extracted RNA that was reverse transcribed into cDNA. Clones were sequenced by immunoSEQ multiplex PCR, and TCRdb holds only the in-frame ones, with some missing. The sample consists of under 65,000 clones, about 40% of them appearing once. The sample consisted of NKG2D-low CD8+ T cells sorted from blood. These receptors originate from a human donor with alopecia areata.

This chain uses TRBV7-9 with TRBJ2-1; D might be TRBD2 (7 bases). Trimming pared 1 base from V and 6 bases from J, leaving 13 bases between. The germline gives CDR1 SEHNR, CDR2 FQNEAQ (reference sequence). This CDR3 has 15 residues. For the CDR3, the DNA is TGTGCCAGCAGCTTAGGGGGGGGCTCCCGCAATGAGCAGTTCTTC. It yields the protein CASSLGGGSRNEQFF.

This clone came up a few times. The chain combines TRBV19 with TRBJ2-7; D gene uncertain. This CDR3 region has 13 residues. Per germline, CDR1 LNHDA and CDR2 SQIVND (reference sequence). V lost 3 bases and J lost 4, with 10 bases in between. The chain's CDR3 is CASSIQAAYEQYF. The CDR3 DNA sequence: TGTGCCAGTAGTATCCAGGCCGCTTACGAGCAGTACTTC.

This sequence joins TRBV2 and TRBJ2-7; no clear D gene. CDR1 SNHLY and CDR2 FYNNEI come from the germline V gene. V lost 8 bases and J lost 7, with 12 bases in between. The CDR3 is 11 residues long. CDR3 residues: CASARRPEQYF. In nucleotides, the CDR3 is TGTGCCAGCGCGAGGCGACCAGAGCAGTACTTC.

The gene calls are TRBV6-1 and TRBJ2-7; D is perhaps TRBD1 (6 bases). Deletions cut 2 bases from V and 1 base from J, with 12 bases between. CDR3 length: 15 residues. Germline assignment: CDR1 MNHNS and CDR2 SASEGT. CDR3: CASSEIRGSSYEQYF. The CDR3, as DNA: TGTGCCAGCAGTGAAATCAGGGGATCGTCCTACGAGCAGTACTTC.

This chain uses TRBV5-1 with TRBJ2-7, with 7 bases matching TRBD1. The V segment lost 0 bases and the J segment 5 bases; nucleotides outside the gene matches: 5. This CDR3 contains 14 residues. Germline V gene data show CDR1 as SGHRS and CDR2 as YFSETQ. CDR3 sequence (DNA): TGCGCCAGCAGCTTGGAACAGGGGTCGGACGAGCAGTACTTC. Its translation is CASSLEQGSDEQYF.

The V gene is TRBV5-1, the J gene TRBJ2-7; D possibly corresponds to TRBD1 (6 bases). V dropped 2 bases and J dropped 1 base, with 13 bases sitting between them. In germline, CDR1 is SGHRS, CDR2 YFSETQ. This CDR3 is 15 amino acids long. CDR3 sequence (DNA): TGCGCCAGCAGCTTCGCGCAGGGGTATTCCTACGAGCAGTACTTC. Residues: CASSFAQGYSYEQYF.

The V and J genes are TRBV15 and TRBJ2-1; D perhaps matches TRBD1 (6 bases). Germline lookup yields CDR1 LNHNV and CDR2 YYDKDF (reference sequence). Trimming left V 0 bases short and J 5 bases short, with 17 bases between. This CDR3 spans 17 amino acids. The CDR3 nucleotides are TGTGCCACCAGCAGAGATGACGTCGTTCGGACAGACAATGAGCAGTTCTTC. Translating it yields CATSRDDVVRTDNEQFF.

V and J are TRBV9 and TRBJ2-3, with 7 bases aligning to TRBD1. V lost 2 bases to trimming and J lost 0 bases; unmatched junction nucleotides: 3. In germline, CDR1 is SGDLS, CDR2 YYNGEE. The CDR3 is 15 residues long. The CDR3 loop is CASSVRQGSTDTQYF. CDR3 coding DNA: TGTGCCAGCAGCGTCCGACAGGGAAGCACAGATACGCAGTATTTT.

This clone was seen a handful of times. This rearrangement joins TRBV19 to TRBJ2-1; 13 bases agree with TRBD2. Germline V gene sequence: CDR1 LNHDA, CDR2 SQIVND (reference sequence). The CDR3 has 15 amino acids. The junction had 7 bases not matched to a gene; V was cut back by 10 bases and J by 4 bases. CDR3: CATRTSGGPYNEQFF. The CDR3 DNA sequence: TGTGCCACCCGGACTAGCGGGGGCCCTTACAATGAGCAGTTCTTC.

The V and J genes are TRBV7-8 and TRBJ2-7; possible D gene TRBD2, 5 bases. The germline V gene has CDR1 SGHVS and CDR2 FQNEAQ. The CDR3 sequence is 13 residues long. Trimming took off 1 base at V and 6 bases at J, with 10 bases between the two ends. The chain's CDR3 is CASSLESGIEQYF. The CDR3 DNA reads as TGTGCCAGCAGCTTAGAATCCGGGATCGAGCAGTACTTC.